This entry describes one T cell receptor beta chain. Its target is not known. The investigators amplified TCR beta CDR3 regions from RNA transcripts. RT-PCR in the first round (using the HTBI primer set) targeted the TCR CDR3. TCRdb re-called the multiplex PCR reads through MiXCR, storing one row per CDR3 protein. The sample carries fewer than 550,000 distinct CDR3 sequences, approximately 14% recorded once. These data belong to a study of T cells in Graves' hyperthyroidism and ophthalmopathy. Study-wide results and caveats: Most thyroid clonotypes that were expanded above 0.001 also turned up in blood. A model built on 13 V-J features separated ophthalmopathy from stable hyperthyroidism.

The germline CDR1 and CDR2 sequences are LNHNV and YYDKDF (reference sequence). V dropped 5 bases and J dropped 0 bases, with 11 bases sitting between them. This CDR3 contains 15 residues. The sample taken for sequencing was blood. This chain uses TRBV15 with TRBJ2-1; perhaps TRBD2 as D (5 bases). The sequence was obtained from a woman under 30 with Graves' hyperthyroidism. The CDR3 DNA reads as TGTGCCACCAGCCAGGTGGCGGGCTCCTACAATGAGCAGTTCTTC. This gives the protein CATSQVAGSYNEQFF.